One sample yielded the 25 T cell receptor beta chains listed below, sequenced in a study of identical twins. TCRdb re-derived calls from the 5' RACE reads in MiXCR, one entry per CDR3 protein. The sample holds about 330,000 distinct CDR3 sequences, over 9% seen once. The same data also went into a second study, on yellow fever vaccine responses in identical twins.

Sequenced: CD8+ T cells sorted from blood. The source of these receptors is a woman aged 18-35 years in good health.

The chain couples TRBV11-2 to TRBJ2-1; TRBD2 is a possible D gene (6 bases). The CDR3 loop spans 12 amino acids. Trimming removed 4 bases at V and 10 bases at J, with 11 bases between. The V gene's germline CDR1 is SGHAT and CDR2 FQNNGV. The CDR3: CASSSEGWEQFF. The CDR3 DNA is TGTGCCAGCAGCTCGGAGGGCTGGGAGCAGTTCTTC.

This clonotype was seen more than once but under ten times. This sequence joins TRBV10-1 and TRBJ2-1; TRBD2 aligns across 10 bases. The CDR3 runs to 16 residues. Germline V CDR1 and CDR2: WNHNN, SYGVQD (reference sequence). The V segment lost 4 bases and the J segment 9 bases; nucleotides outside the gene matches: 12. The DNA of the CDR3 is TGCGCCAGCAGTGGAGATCTAGCGGGGGTATTCGGTGAGCAGTTCTTC. It encodes CASSGDLAGVFGEQFF.

V and J are TRBV19 and TRBJ2-7; a weak D match, TRBD1 (6 bases). This CDR3 has 14 amino acids. CDR1 and CDR2 from the germline V gene are LNHDA and SQIVND (reference sequence). The V gene lost 5 bases and the J gene lost 3 bases, with 14 bases spanning the gap. The CDR3 loop is CASSPGQFGYEQYF. CDR3 in DNA: TGTGCCAGTAGTCCTGGACAGTTTGGCTACGAGCAGTACTTC.

The sample holds many counts of this clonotype. The chain employs TRBV28 and TRBJ2-7; 8 bases are a match to TRBD1. This CDR3 contains 13 residues. J lost 6 bases, V lost 4 bases, and 5 bases had no gene match. In germline, CDR1 is MDHEN, CDR2 SYDVKM. The CDR3 protein is CASSSPGQVEQYV. The DNA of the CDR3 is TGTGCCAGCAGTTCCCCGGGACAGGTCGAGCAGTACGTC.

This sequence joins TRBV19 and TRBJ1-1; D gene uncertain. This CDR3 is built from 13 residues. Germline CDR1 is LNHDA and CDR2 is SQIVND (reference sequence). V lost 3 bases, J lost 1 base, and 6 bases lay in between. CDR3 coding DNA: TGTGCCAGTAGTATTACGGCGAACACTGAAGCTTTCTTT. It translates to CASSITANTEAFF.

This sequence joins TRBV13 and TRBJ1-2; no clear D. CDR3 length: 14 residues. Germline V gene lookup returns CDR1 PRHDT and CDR2 FYEKMQ (reference sequence). The V and J ends lost 0 bases and 3 bases respectively, with 8 bases between them. The CDR3 loop is CASSLGRFYYGYTF. CDR3 nucleotide sequence: TGTGCCAGCAGCTTAGGACGCTTCTACTATGGCTACACCTTC.

The table lists this clonotype with a few counts. The rearrangement uses TRBV4-1 and TRBJ1-6; the D gene is possibly TRBD1 (5 bases). V was pared by 2 bases and J by 4 bases, with 12 bases between. Germline-derived CDR1 and CDR2 are MGHRA and YSYEKL. The CDR3 has 16 residues. This chain's CDR3 is CASSQSPTAYNSPLHF. Written as DNA, the CDR3 is TGCGCCAGCAGCCAAAGCCCGACAGCTTATAATTCACCCCTCCACTTT.

This clonotype was detected a few times. V gene TRBV5-1 combines with J gene TRBJ2-5, with no clear D. CDR1 is SGHRS, CDR2 YFSETQ, per germline. The ends were cut back, 0 bases at V and 6 bases at J, with 6 bases in the middle. The CDR3 is 12 residues long. In DNA, the CDR3 is TGCGCCAGCAGCTTGGAGATGAAGACCCAGTACTTC. As protein: CASSLEMKTQYF.

This clonotype was counted only a few times. The chain couples TRBV24-1 to TRBJ2-7, with a tentative D call TRBD1 (5 bases). Trimming took 1 base from V and 5 from J, leaving 8 bases between them. The CDR3 covers 13 residues. CDR1 is KGHDR, CDR2 SFDVKD, per germline. CDR3 in DNA: TGTGCCACCAGTGATTTCTCAGGGAACGAGCAGTACTTC. Translated: CATSDFSGNEQYF.

There are a few counts of this clonotype. This chain joins TRBV12-3 or TRBV12-4 and TRBJ2-7; D uncertain. The CDR3 extends over 15 amino acids. V was trimmed by 3 bases and J by 0 bases, leaving 12 bases between them. The CDR3 sequence is CASSFPAGGSYEQYF. DNA for the CDR3: TGTGCCAGCAGTTTTCCGGCAGGTGGCTCCTACGAGCAGTACTTC.

This clonotype was observed many times. The DNA for the CDR3 is TGTGCCAGCAGTCTCATCACTGAAGCTTTCTTT. It specifies CASSLITEAFF. V and J are TRBV12-3 or TRBV12-4 and TRBJ1-1; D gene uncertain. The V gene lost 5 bases and the J gene lost 4 bases, with 5 bases spanning the gap. This CDR3 is 11 amino acids long.

The chain recombines TRBV5-1 with TRBJ2-5; TRBD1 matches at 10 bases. This CDR3 is 15 amino acids long. The V gene's germline CDR1 is SGHRS and CDR2 YFSETQ. Trimming removed 6 bases from V and 0 bases from J; junction bases left unmatched: 5. CDR3 amino acids: CASTPGQGNQETQYF. The CDR3 nucleotides are TGCGCCAGCACCCCGGGACAGGGGAACCAAGAGACCCAGTACTTC.

This clonotype occurred a few times. The CDR3 spells CASSPVDRTGNTIYF. CDR3 sequence (DNA): TGTGCCAGCAGCCCTGTAGACAGAACTGGAAACACCATATATTTT. This chain uses TRBV7-9 with TRBJ1-3, with D tentatively TRBD1 (5 bases). CDR3 length equals 15 residues. V gave up 5 bases and J gave up 2 bases, with 13 bases separating them. Germline lookup yields CDR1 SEHNR and CDR2 FQNEAQ (reference sequence).

At least ten counts were recorded for this clonotype. The gene calls are TRBV7-9 and TRBJ1-2; TRBD1 matches 7 bases. This CDR3 contains 13 residues. From germline, CDR1 is SEHNR and CDR2 FQNEAQ (reference sequence). V lost 5 bases, J lost 4 bases, and 4 bases stayed unmatched. The DNA of the CDR3 is TGTGCCAGCAGCCAAGGACAGGTCTATGGCTACACCTTC. Protein product: CASSQGQVYGYTF.

This chain links TRBV10-3 with TRBJ2-2; D may be TRBD2 (5 bases). The CDR3 length is 13 residues. Trimming removed 8 bases from V and 6 bases from J, with 13 bases in between. Germline V gene data show CDR1 as ENHRY and CDR2 as SYGVKD. The CDR3 region has the DNA TGTGCCATCGGAGGACTGGTGGCCGGGGAGCTGTTTTTT. Translated, it gives CAIGGLVAGELFF.

This clonotype showed up just a few times. The V call is TRBV12-3 or TRBV12-4, the J call TRBJ2-5; possibly TRBD1 for D (6 bases). V was pared by 6 bases and J by 5 bases, with 22 bases between. The CDR3 covers 16 residues. CDR3: CASRKAEGGMGETQYF. Here the CDR3 DNA reads TGTGCCAGCAGGAAAGCAGAAGGGGGAATGGGGGAGACCCAGTACTTC.

This clonotype was counted only a few times. This sequence joins TRBV7-7 and TRBJ2-1; a possible D gene is TRBD1 (6 bases). The CDR3 loop spans 17 amino acids. Germline CDR1 reads SSHAT; CDR2 reads FNYEAQ (reference sequence). Trimming took 5 bases from V and 2 from J, leaving 19 bases between them. The CDR3 loop reads CASSKAGTHPPYNEQFF. CDR3 in DNA: TGTGCCAGCAGCAAAGCCGGGACACACCCACCCTACAATGAGCAGTTCTTC.

The chain has TRBV27 and TRBJ1-1, with a tentative D call TRBD1 (6 bases). Trimming shortened V by 4 bases and J by 1 base, and 10 bases separated the two germline ends. Germline lookup yields CDR1 MNHEY and CDR2 SMNVEV (reference sequence). The CDR3 spans 14 residues. The CDR3 loop is CASSWQTGNTEAFF. The CDR3 bases are TGTGCCAGCAGTTGGCAGACAGGGAACACTGAAGCTTTCTTT.

Many counts were recorded for this clonotype. The V and J genes are TRBV29-1 and TRBJ2-2; no definite D call. Germline values: CDR1 SQVTM, CDR2 ANQGSEA. The CDR3 spans 12 residues. With 8 bases removed from V and 1 base from J, the gap between germline ends came to 8 bases. The CDR3 spells CSTSGNTGELFF. DNA of the CDR3: TGCAGCACCTCAGGGAACACCGGGGAGCTGTTTTTT.

V gene TRBV12-3 or TRBV12-4 combines with J gene TRBJ2-1, with D possibly being TRBD2 (5 bases). V dropped 5 bases and J dropped 4 bases, with 15 bases sitting between them. This CDR3 has 15 residues. As DNA, the CDR3 is TGTGCCAGCAGTCCATCCCCGACGGGATACAATGAGCAGTTCTTC. Its protein product is CASSPSPTGYNEQFF.

The chain employs TRBV9 and TRBJ2-1; 12 bases fit TRBD2. Germline V gene data show CDR1 as SGDLS and CDR2 as YYNGEE. V lost 3 bases and J lost 8; bases outside the gene matches: 6. CDR3 length: 15 amino acids. In DNA form, the CDR3 reads TGTGCCAGCAGCGACTCTAGCGGGGGGGGTGATGAGCAGTTCTTC. Amino acid sequence: CASSDSSGGGDEQFF. The full variable domain, its missing parts supplied by reference TRBV9 and TRBJ2-1, is DSGVTQTPKHLITATGQRVTLRCSPRSGDLSVYWYQQSLDQGLQFLIQYYNGEERAKGNILERFSAQQFPDLHSELNLSSLELGDSALYFCASSDSSGGGDEQFFGPGTRLTVL.

A few counts support this clonotype. The chain uses TRBV20-1 and TRBJ2-7, with 7 bases fitting TRBD2. V lost 2 bases and J lost 6; bases outside the gene matches: 7. The germline V gene has CDR1 DFQATT and CDR2 SNEGSKA (reference sequence). CDR3 length equals 13 residues. CDR3 nucleotide sequence: TGCAGTGCTAGACGGCGGGAGTGGGGCGAGCAGTACTTC. This sequence encodes CSARRREWGEQYF.

The CDR3 nucleotides are TGCGCCAGCAGCTTGGAGGGGGTATGGACTGAAGCTTTCTTT. Translation gives CASSLEGVWTEAFF. V is TRBV5-1 and J is TRBJ1-1, with D tentatively TRBD1 (6 bases). In germline, CDR1 is SGHRS, CDR2 YFSETQ. The CDR3 has 14 residues. With 0 bases removed from V and 5 bases from J, the gap between germline ends came to 11 bases.

Ten or more counts support this clonotype. This CDR3 is CASSQDPKTTEAFF. The CDR3 DNA reads TGTGCCAGCAGCCAAGACCCTAAAACCACTGAAGCTTTCTTT. This rearrangement joins TRBV4-2 to TRBJ1-1; no definite D call. CDR1 and CDR2 (germline): LGHNA, YNFKEQ. CDR3 length equals 14 residues. V dropped 0 bases and J dropped 4 bases, with 9 bases sitting between them.

This chain links TRBV27 with TRBJ2-6; D is unclear. The CDR3 sequence is 17 residues long. The germline CDR1 and CDR2 sequences are MNHEY and SMNVEV (reference sequence). V shed 4 bases and J shed 0 bases, with 13 bases lying between them. CDR3 sequence: CASSYAASYSGANVLTF. The CDR3 DNA follows: TGTGCCAGCAGTTACGCCGCAAGCTACTCTGGGGCCAACGTCCTGACTTTC. The variable domain in full, completed from reference TRBV27 and TRBJ2-6, reads EAQVTQNPRYLITVTGKKLTVTCSQNMNHEYMSWYRQDPGLGLRQIYYSMNVEVTDKGDVPEGYKVSRKEKRNFPLILESPSPNQTSLYFCASSYAASYSGANVLTFGAGSRLTVL.